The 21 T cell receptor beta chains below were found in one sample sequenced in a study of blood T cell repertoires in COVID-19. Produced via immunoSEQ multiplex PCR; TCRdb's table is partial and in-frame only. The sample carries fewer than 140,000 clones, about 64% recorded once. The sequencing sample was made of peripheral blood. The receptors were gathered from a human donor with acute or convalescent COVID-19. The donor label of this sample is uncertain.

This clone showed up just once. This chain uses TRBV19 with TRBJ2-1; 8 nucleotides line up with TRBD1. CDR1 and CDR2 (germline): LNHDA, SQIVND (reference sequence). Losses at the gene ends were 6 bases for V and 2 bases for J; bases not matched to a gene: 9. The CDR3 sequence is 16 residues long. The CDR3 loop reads CASRPPGTGPYNEQFF. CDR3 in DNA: TGTGCCAGTAGACCCCCGGGGACAGGTCCCTACAATGAGCAGTTCTTC.

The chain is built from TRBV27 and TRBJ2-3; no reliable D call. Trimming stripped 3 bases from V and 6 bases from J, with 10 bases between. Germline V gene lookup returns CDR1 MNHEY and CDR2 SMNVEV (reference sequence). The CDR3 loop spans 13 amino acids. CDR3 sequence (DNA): TGTGCCAGCAGTTTGGAGTGGAGCGATACGCAGTATTTT. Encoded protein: CASSLEWSDTQYF.

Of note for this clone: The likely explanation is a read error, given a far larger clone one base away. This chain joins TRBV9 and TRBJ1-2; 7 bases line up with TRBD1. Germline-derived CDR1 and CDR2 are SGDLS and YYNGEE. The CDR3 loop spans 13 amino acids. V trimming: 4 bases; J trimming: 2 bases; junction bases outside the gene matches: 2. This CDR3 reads CASSPDRNYGYTF. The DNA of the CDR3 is TGTGCCAGCAGCCCGGACAGGAACTATGGCTACACCTTC.

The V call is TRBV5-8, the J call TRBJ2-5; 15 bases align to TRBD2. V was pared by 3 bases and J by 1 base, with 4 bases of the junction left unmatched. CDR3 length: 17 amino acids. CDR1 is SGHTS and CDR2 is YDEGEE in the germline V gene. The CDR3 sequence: CASSWGLAGGVQETQYF. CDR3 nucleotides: TGTGCCAGCAGCTGGGGACTAGCGGGGGGCGTCCAAGAGACCCAGTACTTC.

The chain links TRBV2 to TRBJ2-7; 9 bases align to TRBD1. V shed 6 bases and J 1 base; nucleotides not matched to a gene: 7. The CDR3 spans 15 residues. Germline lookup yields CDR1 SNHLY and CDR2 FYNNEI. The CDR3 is CASRTPGTGSYEQYV. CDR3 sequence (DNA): TGTGCCAGCAGGACCCCCGGGACAGGGTCCTACGAGCAGTACGTC.

The CDR3: CASSLAGAGNTIYF. CDR3 DNA sequence: TGTGCCAGCAGTCTCGCAGGGGCCGGAAACACCATATATTTT. V gene TRBV2 combines with J gene TRBJ1-3; TRBD1 is a possible D gene (6 bases). The germline CDR1 and CDR2 sequences are SNHLY and FYNNEI. The CDR3 has 14 residues. Trimming left V 5 bases short and J 4 bases short, with 12 bases between.

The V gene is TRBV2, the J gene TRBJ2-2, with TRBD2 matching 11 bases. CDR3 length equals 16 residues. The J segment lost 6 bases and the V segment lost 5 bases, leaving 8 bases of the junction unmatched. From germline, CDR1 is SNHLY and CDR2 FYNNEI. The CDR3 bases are TGTGCCAGCAGTACCCCTAGCGGGGGGCGGGCCGGGGAGCTGTTTTTT. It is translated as CASSTPSGGRAGELFF.

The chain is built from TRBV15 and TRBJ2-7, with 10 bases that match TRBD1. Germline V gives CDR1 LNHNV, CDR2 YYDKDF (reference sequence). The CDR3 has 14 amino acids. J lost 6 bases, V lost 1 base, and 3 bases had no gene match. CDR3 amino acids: CATSRAGTGVEQYV. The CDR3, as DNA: TGTGCCACCAGCAGAGCTGGGACAGGGGTCGAGCAGTACGTC.

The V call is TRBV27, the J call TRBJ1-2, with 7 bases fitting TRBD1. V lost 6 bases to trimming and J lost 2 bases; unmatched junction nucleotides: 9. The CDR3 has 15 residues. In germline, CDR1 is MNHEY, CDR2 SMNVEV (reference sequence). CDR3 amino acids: CASSSVHRGNYGYTF. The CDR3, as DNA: TGTGCCAGCAGCTCAGTCCACAGGGGAAACTATGGCTACACCTTC.

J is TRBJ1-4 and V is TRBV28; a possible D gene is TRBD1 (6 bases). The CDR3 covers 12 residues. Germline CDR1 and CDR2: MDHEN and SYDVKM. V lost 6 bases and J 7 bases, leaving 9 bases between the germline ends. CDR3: CASRNRVEKLFF. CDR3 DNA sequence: TGTGCCAGCAGGAACAGGGTTGAAAAACTGTTTTTT.

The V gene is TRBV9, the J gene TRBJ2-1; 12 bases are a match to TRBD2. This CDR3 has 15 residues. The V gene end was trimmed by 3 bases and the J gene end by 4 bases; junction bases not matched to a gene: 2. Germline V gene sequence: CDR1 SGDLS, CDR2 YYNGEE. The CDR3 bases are TGTGCCAGCAGCGCTAGCGGGGGGGCTTACAATGAGCAGTTCTTC. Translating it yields CASSASGGAYNEQFF.

For the CDR3, the DNA is TGTGCCATCAGTGGGCGGGGCAATTCACCCCTCCACTTT. This codes for CAISGRGNSPLHF. The gene calls are TRBV10-3 and TRBJ1-6, with a tentative D call TRBD1 (5 bases). V was cut by 4 bases and J by 7 bases, with 8 bases left in between. The CDR3 has 13 amino acids. The germline V gene encodes CDR1 ENHRY and CDR2 SYGVKD.

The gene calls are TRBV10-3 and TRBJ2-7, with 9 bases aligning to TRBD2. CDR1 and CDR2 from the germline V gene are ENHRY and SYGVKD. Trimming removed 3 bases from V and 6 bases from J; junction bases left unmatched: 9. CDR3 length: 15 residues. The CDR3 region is CAISDLPGTSSEQYF. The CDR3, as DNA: TGTGCCATCAGTGACCTTCCCGGGACTAGCAGCGAGCAGTACTTC.

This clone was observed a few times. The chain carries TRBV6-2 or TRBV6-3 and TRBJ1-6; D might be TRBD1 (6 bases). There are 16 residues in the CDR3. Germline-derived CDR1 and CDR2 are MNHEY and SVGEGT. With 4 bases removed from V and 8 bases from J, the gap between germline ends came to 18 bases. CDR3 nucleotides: TGTGCCAGCAGTTTCATACCGACAGGTCGAGATTCACCCCTCCACTTT. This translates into CASSFIPTGRDSPLHF.

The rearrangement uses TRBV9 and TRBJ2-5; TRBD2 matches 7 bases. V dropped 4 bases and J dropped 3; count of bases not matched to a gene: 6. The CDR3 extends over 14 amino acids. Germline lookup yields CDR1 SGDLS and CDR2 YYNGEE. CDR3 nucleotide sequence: TGTGCCAGCAGCCCGGGACTATCCGAAGAGACCCAGTACTTC. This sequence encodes CASSPGLSEETQYF.

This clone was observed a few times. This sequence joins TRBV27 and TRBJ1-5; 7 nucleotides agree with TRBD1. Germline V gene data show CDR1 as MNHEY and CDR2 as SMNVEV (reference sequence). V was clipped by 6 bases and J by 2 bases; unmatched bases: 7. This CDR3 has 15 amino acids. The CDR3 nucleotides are TGTGCCAGCAGGAGACAGGGTACGGGCAATCAGCCCCAGCATTTT. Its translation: CASRRQGTGNQPQHF.

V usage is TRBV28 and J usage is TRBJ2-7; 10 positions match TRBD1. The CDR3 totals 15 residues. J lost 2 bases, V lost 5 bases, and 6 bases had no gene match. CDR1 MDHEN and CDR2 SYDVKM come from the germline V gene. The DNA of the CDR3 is TGTGCCAGCAGTAGGACAGGGGGTCCTCCCTACGAGCAGTACGTC. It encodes CASSRTGGPPYEQYV.

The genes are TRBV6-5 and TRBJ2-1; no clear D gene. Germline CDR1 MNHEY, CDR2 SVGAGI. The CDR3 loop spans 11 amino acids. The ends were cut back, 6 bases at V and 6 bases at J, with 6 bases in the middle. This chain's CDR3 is CASRQVNEQFF. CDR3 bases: TGTGCCAGCAGGCAGGTCAATGAGCAGTTCTTC.

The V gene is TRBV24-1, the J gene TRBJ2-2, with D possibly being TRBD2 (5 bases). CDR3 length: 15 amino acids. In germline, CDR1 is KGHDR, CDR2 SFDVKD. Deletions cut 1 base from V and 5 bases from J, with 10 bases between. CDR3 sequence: CATSDFGSGTGELFF. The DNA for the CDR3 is TGTGCCACCAGTGATTTCGGAAGCGGTACCGGGGAGCTGTTTTTT.

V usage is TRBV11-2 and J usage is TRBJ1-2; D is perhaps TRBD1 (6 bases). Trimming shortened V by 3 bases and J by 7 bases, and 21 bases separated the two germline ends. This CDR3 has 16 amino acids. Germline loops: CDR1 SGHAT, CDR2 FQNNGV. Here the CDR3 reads CASSLGATPQGSGYTF. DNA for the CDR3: TGTGCCAGCAGCTTGGGCGCAACTCCACAGGGAAGTGGCTACACCTTC.

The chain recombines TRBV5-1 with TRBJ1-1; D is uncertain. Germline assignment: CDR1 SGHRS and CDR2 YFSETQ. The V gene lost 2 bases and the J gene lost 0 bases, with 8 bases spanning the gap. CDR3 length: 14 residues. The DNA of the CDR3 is TGCGCCAGCAGCTTTAGCAGAATGAACACTGAAGCTTTCTTT. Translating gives CASSFSRMNTEAFF.